This passage covers 27 T cell receptor beta chains from one sample sequenced in a study of T cell responses to AZD1222 COVID-19 vaccine. Measured with immunoSEQ multiplex PCR; TCRdb has only the in-frame clones, and not every one. The table shows about 150,000 clones, with 90% occurring only once. The starting material was peripheral blood, obtained 28 days after the second AZD1222 dose. These receptors were collected from an adult who received the AZD1222 COVID-19 vaccine.

The chain joins TRBV6-1 to TRBJ1-2, with 7 nucleotides matching TRBD1. CDR1 is MNHNS, CDR2 SASEGT, per germline. CDR3 length: 15 residues. The J segment lost 6 bases and the V segment lost 0 bases, leaving 7 bases of the junction unmatched. The CDR3, as DNA: TGTGCCAGCAGTGAAGCGGGGGGAGGGGGCGATGGCTACACCTTC. It yields the protein CASSEAGGGGDGYTF.

This clone turned up a few times. This chain's CDR3 is CASSLGPSGPYEQYF. DNA for the CDR3: TGCGCCAGCAGCTTGGGTCCTAGCGGCCCCTACGAGCAGTACTTC. The chain links TRBV5-1 to TRBJ2-7, with 7 positions matching TRBD2. This CDR3 comprises 15 residues. Trimming cost V 0 bases and J 2 bases; bases outside gene matches: 5. Germline V gene data show CDR1 as SGHRS and CDR2 as YFSETQ. Based on the CDR3 plus reference TRBV5-1 and TRBJ2-7, the full variable domain is KAGVTQTPRYLIKTRGQQVTLSCSPISGHRSVSWYQQTPGQGLQFLFEYFSETQRNKGNFPGRFSGRQFSNSRSEMNVSTLELGDSALYLCASSLGPSGPYEQYFGPGTRLTVT.

The V gene is TRBV6-5, the J gene TRBJ1-4; D perhaps matches TRBD1 (5 bases). Germline CDR1 is MNHEY and CDR2 is SVGAGI. This CDR3 comprises 15 residues. The V and J ends lost 5 bases and 8 bases respectively, with 18 bases between them. This CDR3 reads CASSPGGAIREKLFF. CDR3 DNA: TGTGCCAGCAGTCCCGGCGGGGCGATTCGGGAAAAACTGTTTTTT.

The CDR3 loop reads CASSLESGTGNTIYF. Here the CDR3 DNA reads TGCGCCAGCAGCTTGGAGTCAGGGACAGGAAACACCATATATTTT. The V and J genes are TRBV5-1 and TRBJ1-3, with a possible D match to TRBD1 (6 bases). This CDR3 has 15 amino acids. Germline-derived CDR1 and CDR2 are SGHRS and YFSETQ. V lost 0 bases to trimming and J lost 4 bases, with 11 bases between them.

This sequence joins TRBV11-2 and TRBJ2-2, with D possibly being TRBD2 (6 bases). Germline-derived CDR1 and CDR2 are SGHAT and FQNNGV. The CDR3 sequence is 15 residues long. V was trimmed by 5 bases and J by 4 bases, leaving 14 bases between them. CDR3 nucleotide sequence: TGTGCCAGCAGCCCAGACCGGCGGGGCACCGGGGAGCTGTTTTTT. It translates to CASSPDRRGTGELFF.

The chain combines TRBV7-9 with TRBJ2-3, with 14 bases matching TRBD2. The CDR3 spans 16 residues. Germline-derived CDR1 and CDR2 are SEHNR and FQNEAQ (reference sequence). V gave up 5 bases and J gave up 5 bases; unmatched junction bases: 6. In nucleotides, the CDR3 is TGTGCCAGCAGCCTGGGACTAGCGGGAGCAATAGATACGCAGTATTTT. The encoded protein is CASSLGLAGAIDTQYF.

The gene calls are TRBV7-8 and TRBJ2-7; TRBD2 is a possible D gene (6 bases). Deletions cut 4 bases from V and 6 bases from J, with 22 bases between. Germline V gives CDR1 SGHVS, CDR2 FQNEAQ. The CDR3 is 16 residues long. CDR3 coding DNA: TGTGCCAGCAGCTCAAGAACTCAATTCGGGAGCAGCGAGCAGTACTTC. Protein product: CASSSRTQFGSSEQYF. The full variable domain, its missing parts supplied by reference TRBV7-8 and TRBJ2-7, is GAGVSQSPRYKVAKRGQDVALRCDPISGHVSLFWYQQALGQGPEFLTYFQNEAQLDKSGLPSDRFFAERPEGSVSTLKIQRTQQEDSAVYLCASSSRTQFGSSEQYFGPGTRLTVT.

V gene TRBV19 combines with J gene TRBJ2-7, with a tentative D call TRBD1 (5 bases). CDR1 and CDR2 from the germline V gene are LNHDA and SQIVND (reference sequence). The CDR3 has 14 residues. The ends were cut back, 5 bases at V and 3 bases at J, with 14 bases in the middle. This chain's CDR3 is CASSPTTDRYEQYF. CDR3 bases: TGTGCCAGTAGTCCGACGACAGACCGCTACGAGCAGTACTTC. The full variable domain, completed using reference TRBV19 and TRBJ2-7, is DGGITQSPKYLFRKEGQNVTLSCEQNLNHDAMYWYRQDPGQGLRLIYYSQIVNDFQKGDIAEGYSVSREKKESFPLTVTSAQKNPTAFYLCASSPTTDRYEQYFGPGTRLTVT.

This clone was seen only once. V is TRBV3-1 (or the pseudogene TRBV3-2) and J is TRBJ1-1; D not resolved. Per germline, CDR1 LGHDT and CDR2 YNNKEL (reference sequence). This CDR3 is 15 amino acids long. Trimming removed 0 bases at V and 6 bases at J, with 14 bases between. The CDR3 sequence is CASSQDEGKIPEAFF. The CDR3 region has the DNA TGTGCCAGCAGCCAAGACGAGGGTAAGATCCCTGAAGCTTTCTTT.

V and J are TRBV18 and TRBJ1-1, with D possibly matching TRBD1 (5 bases). From germline, CDR1 is KGHSH and CDR2 LQKENI. Trimming shortened V by 3 bases and J by 4 bases, and 15 bases separated the two germline ends. The CDR3 extends over 15 amino acids. The CDR3 sequence is CASSPQQDGSTEAFF. DNA of the CDR3: TGTGCCAGCTCACCCCAACAGGACGGGAGCACTGAAGCTTTCTTT.

The rearrangement links TRBV9 to TRBJ2-1, with 7 bases fitting TRBD2. The CDR3 contains 17 residues. In germline, CDR1 is SGDLS, CDR2 YYNGEE. The V gene end was trimmed by 0 bases and the J gene end by 4 bases; junction bases not matched to a gene: 10. The CDR3 nucleotides are TGTGCCAGCAGCGTAGATGGAAGCGGGGCCTTTTACAATGAGCAGTTCTTC. This gives the protein CASSVDGSGAFYNEQFF.

In this sample, this clone turned up once. The genes are TRBV6-5 and TRBJ1-1; no definite D call. Deletions cut 9 bases from V and 0 bases from J, with 11 bases between. CDR3 size: 13 residues. The germline V gene has CDR1 MNHEY and CDR2 SVGAGI. The CDR3, as DNA: TGTGCCAGTGGCCGTCAGCTGAACACTGAAGCTTTCTTT. Protein sequence: CASGRQLNTEAFF.

The gene calls are TRBV7-8 and TRBJ1-5; tentative D call: TRBD1 (5 bases). This CDR3 spans 14 amino acids. V dropped 5 bases and J dropped 3 bases, with 11 bases sitting between them. Germline CDR1 SGHVS, CDR2 FQNEAQ. The CDR3 sequence: CASSRYRINQPQHF. CDR3 DNA: TGTGCCAGCAGCAGATACAGGATCAATCAGCCCCAGCATTTT.

This rearrangement joins TRBV20-1 to TRBJ2-1; the D is unclear. The CDR3 covers 11 residues. Looked up from germline, CDR1 is DFQATT and CDR2 is SNEGSKA (reference sequence). The germline V and J ends were trimmed by 2 bases and 6 bases, with 5 bases remaining between them. CDR3 in amino acids: CSARKVNEQFF. CDR3 nucleotides: TGCAGTGCTAGAAAGGTCAATGAGCAGTTCTTC.

The genes are TRBV15 and TRBJ1-2; D unresolved. Germline values: CDR1 LNHNV, CDR2 YYDKDF (reference sequence). Between the trimmed V and J ends, which lost 1 base and 2 bases, there was a span of 8 bases. CDR3 size: 14 residues. CDR3 in amino acids: CATSRGTENYGYTF. CDR3 DNA sequence: TGTGCCACCAGCAGAGGGACGGAGAACTATGGCTACACCTTC. Full variable domain (rest looked up from reference TRBV15 and TRBJ1-2): DAMVIQNPRYQVTQFGKPVTLSCSQTLNHNVMYWYQQKSSQAPKLLFHYYDKDFNNEADTPDNFQSRRPNTSFCFLDIRSPGLGDTAMYLCATSRGTENYGYTFGSGTRLTVV.

CDR3 amino acids: CASSSGTSGSSYNEQFF. The CDR3 DNA reads TGTGCCAGCAGCTCAGGGACTAGCGGTAGCTCCTACAATGAGCAGTTCTTC. The chain carries TRBV11-3 and TRBJ2-1; 11 bases are shared with TRBD2. J lost 0 bases, V lost 4 bases, and 5 bases had no gene match. From germline, CDR1 is SGHNT and CDR2 YENEEA. This CDR3 has 17 amino acids.

V usage is TRBV6-5 and J usage is TRBJ2-5; 13 nucleotides line up with TRBD2. The CDR3 contains 16 residues. Trimming cost V 3 bases and J 6 bases; bases outside gene matches: 7. Germline assignment: CDR1 MNHEY and CDR2 SVGAGI. The CDR3 is CASSYSRTSGSQTQYF. In DNA form, the CDR3 reads TGTGCCAGCAGTTATAGCCGGACTAGCGGGAGTCAGACCCAGTACTTC.

A single count supports this clone. The chain links TRBV5-6 to TRBJ1-1; TRBD1 matches at 8 bases. V shed 5 bases and J 1 base; nucleotides not matched to a gene: 7. CDR1 and CDR2 from the germline V gene are SGHDT and YYEEEE. This CDR3 has 15 residues. CDR3 sequence reads: CASSFTGQGNTEAFF. The CDR3, as DNA: TGTGCCAGCAGTTTCACCGGACAGGGGAACACTGAAGCTTTCTTT.

The chain carries TRBV11-2 and TRBJ2-3; possibly TRBD2 for D (6 bases). Trimming removed 7 bases at V and 1 base at J, with 12 bases between. The CDR3 totals 14 residues. Germline V gene lookup returns CDR1 SGHAT and CDR2 FQNNGV. The CDR3 loop is CASKSTGGTDTQYF. In nucleotides, the CDR3 is TGTGCCAGCAAGAGCACGGGAGGCACAGATACGCAGTATTTT.

The chain is built from TRBV2 and TRBJ1-6; TRBD1 matches at 9 bases. The CDR3 loop spans 16 amino acids. In germline, CDR1 is SNHLY, CDR2 FYNNEI. The J segment lost 10 bases and the V segment lost 6 bases, leaving 13 bases of the junction unmatched. CDR3 sequence (DNA): TGTGCCAGCAGGGATGCAGGCACAGGGGGCCAATCACCCCTCCACTTT. Translation gives CASRDAGTGGQSPLHF.

This sequence joins TRBV5-6 and TRBJ1-1, with a weak D call TRBD1 (6 bases). CDR1 SGHDT and CDR2 YYEEEE come from the germline V gene. The CDR3 covers 15 residues. Between the trimmed V and J ends, which lost 0 bases and 5 bases, there was a span of 14 bases. The CDR3 region is CASSLEPGAGTEAFF. The DNA of the CDR3 is TGTGCCAGCAGCTTGGAACCGGGGGCGGGAACTGAAGCTTTCTTT.

The V gene is TRBV20-1, the J gene TRBJ2-7, with 7 bases aligning to TRBD2. The CDR3 runs 15 residues. Per germline, CDR1 DFQATT and CDR2 SNEGSKA (reference sequence). The trim removed 3 bases at V and 1 base at J, leaving 9 bases unmatched. CDR3 loop: CSASIGGILSYEQYF. DNA for the CDR3: TGCAGTGCTAGTATCGGGGGGATTCTTTCCTACGAGCAGTACTTC.

J is TRBJ1-2 and V is TRBV18, with 8 positions matching TRBD1. The CDR3 consists of 14 residues. The V gene's germline CDR1 is KGHSH and CDR2 LQKENI. Trimming took 4 bases from V and 4 from J; bases not matched to a gene: 5. CDR3 in DNA: TGTGCCAGCTCACTTGACAGGGGCCTCTATGGCTACACCTTC. Its translation: CASSLDRGLYGYTF. Full variable domain (outside the CDR3, taken from reference TRBV18 and TRBJ1-2): NAGVMQNPRHLVRRRGQEARLRCSPMKGHSHVYWYRQLPEEGLKFMVYLQKENIIDESGMPKERFSAEFPKEGPSILRIQQVVRGDSAAYFCASSLDRGLYGYTFGSGTRLTVV.

The J gene is TRBJ1-1, the V gene TRBV3-1 (or the pseudogene TRBV3-2), with D uncertain. Germline-derived CDR1 and CDR2 are LGHDT and YNNKEL (reference sequence). This CDR3 has 14 amino acids. Trimming removed 7 bases at V and 3 bases at J, with 15 bases between. The CDR3 DNA reads TGTGCCAGCACCGTTAACCCGGGGTACACTGAAGCTTTCTTT. It is translated as CASTVNPGYTEAFF.

This clone was detected only once. The chain has TRBV15 and TRBJ1-1; D gene ambiguous. Germline-derived CDR1 and CDR2 are LNHNV and YYDKDF (reference sequence). V was trimmed by 1 base and J by 1 base, leaving 10 bases between them. The CDR3 has 15 amino acids. The CDR3: CATSRAKAPNTEAFF. The CDR3 DNA sequence: TGTGCCACCAGCAGAGCGAAGGCACCGAACACTGAAGCTTTCTTT.

The gene calls are TRBV6-1 and TRBJ2-4; D uncertain. This CDR3 has 12 amino acids. Per germline, CDR1 MNHNS and CDR2 SASEGT. Between the trimmed V and J ends, which lost 2 bases and 6 bases, there was a span of 5 bases. The CDR3 bases are TGTGCCAGCAGTGAAAAGGGAAACATTCAGTACTTC. Translation gives CASSEKGNIQYF.

The rearrangement links TRBV15 to TRBJ1-2; 7 positions agree with TRBD1. The CDR3 consists of 14 residues. With V trimmed by 0 bases and J by 8 bases, 6 bases remained unmatched. Germline V gene sequence: CDR1 LNHNV, CDR2 YYDKDF (reference sequence). CDR3 sequence (DNA): TGTGCCACCAGCAGAGATCGGGGACAGTGGGGCTACACCTTC. Its translation is CATSRDRGQWGYTF.